This T cell receptor (beta chain) derives from a study of T-cell memory formation after mild COVID-19. TCRdb re-called the 5' RACE reads with MiXCR, one entry per CDR3 protein. Of about half a million distinct CDR3 sequences in the sample, 18% were seen once. Germline loops: CDR1 LNHDA, CDR2 SQIVND (reference sequence). The CDR3 is 16 residues long. Trimming pared 5 bases from V and 6 bases from J, leaving 20 bases between. Sequencing was done on a sample of PBMCs or a T cell subset sorted from them (not recorded which). The TCR originated in an adult woman who had mild COVID-19 (a few samples of this study predate the infection). Cell type and time point are not known. The gene calls are TRBV19 and TRBJ2-1; weak D call: TRBD2 (6 bases). CDR3 sequence (DNA): TGTGCCAGTAGTCCCCGAGGAAGGCAGGGAGGCAATGAGCAGTTCTTC. Translation gives CASSPRGRQGGNEQFF.